This TCR beta chain was sequenced during a study of T cells expressing NK-cell markers. This CDR3 has 14 amino acids. Per germline, CDR1 SGHTA and CDR2 FQGNSA. TCRdb reprocessed the 5' RACE reads and reports one entry per CDR3 protein, with no DNA. In all, the sample yields about 450,000 distinct CDR3 sequences. This sequence was found in a woman aged 18 to 69 in good health. The V gene is TRBV7-2, the J gene TRBJ1-1; TCRdb's D call, TRBD1, is unchecked because there is no DNA. Source material: blood T cells: a sorted CD56 or NKG2C T cell subset, CD4+ or CD8+ T cells, or bulk PBMC T cells (not recorded which). The CDR3 loop reads CASSLGRWNTEAFF.